A single sample gave rise to the 17 T cell receptor beta chains below, sequenced in a study of TIL therapy for anti-PD-1-resistant metastatic lung cancer. The libraries were made with immunoSEQ v3. Generated by immunoSEQ multiplex PCR, the TCRdb table keeps only in-frame clones and is missing some. The sample lists tens of thousands of clones, 60% to 85% occurring once. The sample's time point: pre-treatment sample, taken before nivolumab and TIL therapy. The material sequenced was blood, taken at baseline. Source of these receptors: a person between 25 and 80 years old with non-small cell lung cancer.

The gene calls are TRBV6-1 and TRBJ1-2; D not certain. This CDR3 spans 16 amino acids. The V gene lost 2 bases and the J gene lost 4 bases, with 17 bases spanning the gap. The germline CDR1 and CDR2 sequences are MNHNS and SASEGT. CDR3 sequence reads: CASSEPGSRLGYGYTF. The DNA for the CDR3 is TGTGCCAGCAGTGAACCGGGATCCCGGCTTGGCTATGGCTACACCTTC.

The chain recombines TRBV18 with TRBJ2-7; D gene ambiguous. The germline V gene has CDR1 KGHSH and CDR2 LQKENI. V was cut by 4 bases and J by 1 base, with 17 bases left in between. CDR3 length equals 16 residues. The CDR3 loop is CASSLRAGEVSYEQYF. The CDR3 DNA sequence: TGTGCCAGCTCACTTCGGGCAGGCGAAGTGTCCTACGAGCAGTACTTC.

The chain links TRBV28 to TRBJ2-1; 10 nucleotides match TRBD1. The V gene's germline CDR1 is MDHEN and CDR2 SYDVKM. J gave up 10 bases and V 1 base, and 10 bases lay outside the gene matches. This CDR3 region has 16 residues. CDR3 in amino acids: CASSLFRTGGGGEQFF. The CDR3, as DNA: TGTGCCAGCAGTTTATTCCGGACAGGGGGTGGTGGGGAGCAGTTCTTC.

This chain uses TRBV7-7 with TRBJ2-5; no clear D gene. Near its end, the DNA agrees better with TRBJ2-7, so the J call may be wrong. This CDR3 is 14 amino acids long. CDR1 is SSHAT, CDR2 FNYEAQ, per germline (reference sequence). CDR3 coding DNA: TGTGCCAGCAGCACGACTCCTCAATCCTACGAGCAGTACTTC. The encoded protein is CASSTTPQSYEQYF.

This clone appeared a single time. The chain employs TRBV10-1 and TRBJ2-5; D possibly corresponds to TRBD2 (5 bases). Germline-derived CDR1 and CDR2 are WNHNN and SYGVQD (reference sequence). Trimming removed 0 bases at V and 5 bases at J, with 10 bases between. The CDR3 has 14 residues. The CDR3 sequence: CASSESGRRETQYF. The DNA of the CDR3 is TGCGCCAGCAGTGAGTCTGGCCGGAGGGAGACCCAGTACTTC.

The chain couples TRBV5-4 to TRBJ2-5; D not resolved. With 4 bases removed from V and 3 bases from J, the gap between germline ends came to 13 bases. The CDR3 runs 14 residues. From germline, CDR1 is SGHNT and CDR2 YYREEE (reference sequence). CDR3: CASSGRKDEETQYF. The CDR3 DNA reads as TGTGCCAGCAGCGGTCGTAAGGACGAAGAGACCCAGTACTTC.

V usage is TRBV10-1 and J usage is TRBJ2-1; D is possibly TRBD2 (6 bases). Trimming took off 6 bases at V and 4 bases at J, with 16 bases between the two ends. Germline V gives CDR1 WNHNN, CDR2 SYGVQD (reference sequence). This CDR3 spans 15 amino acids. The CDR3 nucleotides are TGCGCCAGCAGCAGGAGGGACTCCCAATACAATGAGCAGTTCTTC. Its protein is CASSRRDSQYNEQFF.

The chain joins TRBV5-1 to TRBJ2-3, with D possibly being TRBD2 (8 bases). The V gene lost 0 bases and the J gene lost 5 bases, with 19 bases spanning the gap. Germline loops: CDR1 SGHRS, CDR2 YFSETQ. This CDR3 is 17 amino acids long. This CDR3 reads CASSLADREGARDTQYF. CDR3 bases: TGCGCCAGCAGCTTGGCCGACCGGGAGGGGGCGAGAGATACGCAGTATTTT.

The genes are TRBV6-6 and TRBJ1-5; D gene unclear. Trimming cost V 6 bases and J 1 base, with 16 bases left between them. The CDR3 spans 16 residues. The germline V gene has CDR1 MNHNY and CDR2 SVGAGI (reference sequence). CDR3 in DNA: TGTGCCAGCAGGGCAAGGAGTCCAAGAAGCAATCAGCCCCAGCATTTT. Its translation: CASRARSPRSNQPQHF.

The chain uses TRBV30 and TRBJ2-5, with D tentatively TRBD1 (6 bases). The tail of the sequence fits TRBJ2-7 better, so the J call may be wrong. The CDR3 is 17 amino acids. CDR1 is GTSNPN and CDR2 is SVGIG in the germline V gene (reference sequence). CDR3 DNA: TGTGCCTGGAGTATGGGGGCAGTGGTTCTAAGCTCCTACGAGCAGTACTTC. This gives the protein CAWSMGAVVLSSYEQYF.

The chain has TRBV28 and TRBJ2-2, with D possibly being TRBD2 (5 bases). The CDR3 contains 19 residues. V lost 6 bases to trimming and J lost 2 bases, with 25 bases between them. Germline CDR1 reads MDHEN; CDR2 reads SYDVKM. CDR3 DNA sequence: TGTGCCAGCAGACCCCTTAAGGGAAGCGGACCACCAAACACCGGGGAGCTGTTTTTT. This codes for CASRPLKGSGPPNTGELFF.

This clone occurred once. V is TRBV29-1 and J is TRBJ1-1; possibly TRBD1 for D (5 bases). CDR1 is SQVTM, CDR2 ANQGSEA, per germline. The CDR3 has 12 residues. The V end lost 5 bases, the J end lost 5 bases, and 12 bases lay between the germline ends. CDR3 DNA: TGCAGCGTTTCGGGCGCAGGGACTGAAGCTTTCTTT. Translating gives CSVSGAGTEAFF.

J is TRBJ2-1 and V is TRBV7-3; 8 bases map to TRBD2. The trim removed 2 bases at V and 2 bases at J, leaving 2 bases unmatched. This CDR3 has 15 residues. Germline assignment: CDR1 SGHTA and CDR2 FQGTGA. The CDR3 region has the DNA TGTGCCAGCAGCTTAGCGGGGGGACCCTACAATGAGCAGTTCTTC. This sequence encodes CASSLAGGPYNEQFF.

The genes are TRBV10-2 and TRBJ2-3; TRBD2 might be the D (5 bases). The CDR3 loop spans 14 amino acids. Between the trimmed V and J ends, which lost 3 bases and 0 bases, there was a span of 7 bases. CDR1 WSHSY and CDR2 SAAADI come from the germline V gene. Here the CDR3 DNA reads TGCGCCAGCAGTGATGGCGGGAGCACAGATACGCAGTATTTT. Amino acid sequence: CASSDGGSTDTQYF.

The chain combines TRBV19 with TRBJ1-5; D unresolved. V was cut by 5 bases and J by 0 bases, with 8 bases left in between. This CDR3 spans 14 amino acids. Germline lookup yields CDR1 LNHDA and CDR2 SQIVND (reference sequence). The CDR3 DNA follows: TGTGCCAGTAGTCCAGTACGTAGCAATCAGCCCCAGCATTTT. This translates into CASSPVRSNQPQHF.

V usage is TRBV4-2 and J usage is TRBJ2-2, with D maybe TRBD1 (5 bases). This CDR3 has 16 residues. From germline, CDR1 is LGHNA and CDR2 YNFKEQ. V was cut by 0 bases and J by 4 bases, with 12 bases left in between. Written as DNA, the CDR3 is TGTGCCAGCAGCCAAGATGGAACAGGAGCCACCGGGGAGCTGTTTTTT. Protein: CASSQDGTGATGELFF.

This chain joins TRBV6-1 and TRBJ2-7; D possibly matches TRBD1 or TRBD2 (5 bases each). Germline V gene sequence: CDR1 MNHNS, CDR2 SASEGT. The CDR3 loop spans 12 amino acids. The germline V and J ends were trimmed by 5 bases and 6 bases, with 11 bases remaining between them. CDR3 nucleotide sequence: TGTGCCAGCAGTATGGTGGGGGTCGAGCAGTACTTC. Translation: CASSMVGVEQYF.